One and the same sample provided the 8 T cell receptor beta chains below, sequenced in a study of CD8+ T cells in alopecia areata. In each case, RNA was isolated and then reverse transcribed into cDNA as the sequencing template. Profiled with immunoSEQ multiplex PCR; TCRdb holds only in-frame clones, not every one. Sampling found more than 250,000 clones, none seen once. On the basis of CD4, CD8alpha, NKG2D, NKG2ACE and other markers, pooled cutaneous lymph node cells were sorted. Specimen: CD4+ T cells sorted from a lymph node. These receptors were obtained from a C3H/HeJ mouse with alopecia areata. For this mouse line, the MHC haplotype is H2-k.

Points on this clone: Mouse names are used for the genes. CDR3 region: CAWSRDRGDEQYF. CDR3 DNA (partial): TGTGCCTGGAGTCGGGACAGGGGAGAT. The gene calls are TRBV31 and TRBJ2-7; TRBD1 matches 10 bases. The read terminates 4 residues before the CDR3 end, so the remaining end is supplied by the germline J gene. The CDR3 is 13 residues long. In germline, CDR1 is GKSSPN, CDR2 SITVG. Based on the CDR3 plus reference TRBV31 and TRBJ2-7, the full variable domain is AQTIHQWPVAEIKAVGSPLSLGCTIKGKSSPNLYWYWQATGGTLQQLFYSITVGQVESVVQLNLSASRPKDDQFILSTEKLLLSHSGFYLCAWSRDRGDEQYFGPGTRLTVL.

This clone has a handful of counts. The germline and genes are mouse ones. The read finishes 4 residues shy of the CDR3 end, and the germline J gene is used to complete it. The rearrangement joins TRBV17 to TRBJ1-1; 7 nucleotides agree with TRBD1. Looked up from germline, CDR1 is MNHDT and CDR2 is YYDKIL. With V trimmed by 1 base and J by 0 bases, 5 bases remained unmatched. The CDR3 sequence is 16 residues long. The CDR3 here is CASSRAGTATNTEVFF. The covered CDR3 bases are TGTGCTAGCAGTAGAGCTGGGACAGCGACAAACACA.

About this clone itself: Gene names and germline refer to mouse. The CDR3 end lies 4 residues beyond the end of the read and is filled in from the germline J gene. V and J are TRBV13-1 and TRBJ1-2, with 7 bases matching TRBD1. J gave up 2 bases and V 5 bases, and 3 bases lay outside the gene matches. CDR1 and CDR2 from the germline V gene are NSHNY and SYGAGN. CDR3 length equals 13 residues. Partial CDR3 DNA: TGTGCCAGCAGGACGGGACAGAACTCC. This codes for CASRTGQNS. The entire CDR3 protein reads CASRTGQNSDYTF.

Points on this clone: The genes are named according to mouse. The missing CDR3 end, 4 residues past where the read stops, is filled in from the germline J gene. This rearrangement joins TRBV13-1 to TRBJ2-4, with 7 bases matching TRBD1. Germline V gene lookup returns CDR1 NSHNY and CDR2 SYGAGN. V was pared by 1 base and J by 3 bases, with 2 bases of the junction left unmatched. The CDR3 covers 14 residues. The CDR3 protein is CASSDSRGQNTLYF. The sequenced part of the CDR3 DNA is TGTGCCAGCAGTGATTCCAGGGGGCAAAAC.

This clone has only a few counts. Genes and germline come from the mouse. Read data end 4 residues before the CDR3 end; the end is taken from the germline J gene. The J gene is TRBJ2-7, the V gene TRBV4; 12 bases map to TRBD2. Per germline, CDR1 LGHDT and CDR2 YNNKQL (reference sequence). This CDR3 is built from 14 residues. CDR3 bases read: TGTGCCAGCAGCCCGACTGGGGGGGCTTAT. Its translation is CASSPTGGAY. The entire CDR3 protein reads CASSPTGGAYEQYF.

Only a few counts were recorded for this clone. Gene names are mouse gene names. The read falls 4 residues short of the CDR3 end, and the missing part is taken from the germline J gene. The genes are TRBV1 and TRBJ2-2, with 9 bases identical to TRBD2. The V gene's germline CDR1 is NSQYPW and CDR2 LRSPGD (reference sequence). The CDR3 has 15 amino acids. The ends lost 4 bases at V and 1 base at J; junction bases unmatched: 1. The CDR3 here is CTCSEDWGNTGQLYF. The sequenced CDR3 bases are TGCACCTGCAGTGAGGACTGGGGAAACACCGGG.

This clone was seen only a few times. These gene names are mouse names. The CDR3 end lies 4 residues beyond the end of the read and is filled in from the germline J gene. The genes are TRBV5 and TRBJ1-1, with 11 bases matching TRBD1. V gave up 3 bases and J gave up 0 bases; unmatched junction bases: 3. CDR3 length: 16 residues. The germline CDR1 and CDR2 sequences are LGHNA and YNLKQL (reference sequence). The CDR3 bases that were read are TGTGCCAGCAGCCAGGGACAGGGGGTCCCAAACACA. Translating gives CASSQGQGVPNT. The whole CDR3 sequence is CASSQGQGVPNTEVFF.

A few counts support this clone. Gene names follow the mouse nomenclature. The sequenced part of the CDR3 DNA is TGTGCCTGGGGTCGGGGGACTGGCCAAGAC. It is translated as CAWGRGTGQD. The whole CDR3 is CAWGRGTGQDTQYF. This sequence joins TRBV31 and TRBJ2-5, with 8 positions matching TRBD2. The observed sequence ends 4 residues before the CDR3 terminus, with the missing tail filled in from the germline J gene. J lost 2 bases, V lost 5 bases, and 6 bases had no gene match. The CDR3 spans 14 residues. CDR1 is GKSSPN, CDR2 SITVG, per germline.